The T cell receptor (beta chain) under discussion was sequenced for a study of shared clonotypes between healthy human individuals. Several immunoSEQ plates received, in even portions, the genomic DNA of each subset. Produced via immunoSEQ multiplex PCR; TCRdb's table is partial and in-frame only. The top ten clones hold 0.35% to 0.45% of a sample with around 2.5 million clones, 80% to 95% of them seen once. Notes on the study in general: Estimated clonotype richness was generally higher in naive than memory subsets.

CDR1 is SGHTA, CDR2 FQGTGA, per germline. Trimming pared 2 bases from V and 6 bases from J, leaving 22 bases between. The CDR3 is 18 amino acids. Points on this clone: The antigen is undetermined.

The clonotype comes from a man younger than 35 in good health. Some clones in this sample may be carry-over from other donors' samples. Sequencing was performed on naive CD4+ T cells from PBMCs. The subset is: CD45RA+ positively selected. The chain combines TRBV7-3 with TRBJ2-2; D ambiguous. The CDR3 DNA reads TGTGCCAGCAGCTTATATCCTATCCGGGCAGGAGCCCCCGGGGAGCTGTTTTTT. This translates into CASSLYPIRAGAPGELFF.